This T cell receptor (beta chain) came from a study of blood T cell repertoires in COVID-19. About the study: Italy, Spain and the United States were the sources of the convalescent and acute COVID-19 samples. T cells, B-cell-depleted T cells, or PBMCs supplied cDNA or gDNA.

Study processing details: For nucleated cells, counts were estimated from reference gene primer amplification. TCRdb keeps only in-frame clones here, not all; method: immunoSEQ multiplex PCR. D and trimming were read from the DNA, whereas the V and J calls and clone size are those reported in that table. Among 380,000 or so clones listed, 81% were seen once. This CDR3 is built from 15 residues. V gave up 6 bases and J gave up 2 bases; unmatched junction bases: 7. Germline lookup yields CDR1 MDHEN and CDR2 SYDVKM. V usage is TRBV28 and J usage is TRBJ1-5; TRBD1 agrees at 7 bases. The sequencing input was peripheral blood. This sequence was found in a human donor with acute or convalescent COVID-19. The donor label of this sample is uncertain. This chain's CDR3 is CASRNRGSGNQPQHF. The CDR3 DNA sequence: TGTGCCAGCAGAAACAGGGGTTCGGGCAATCAGCCCCAGCATTTT.